This paragraph covers one T cell receptor (beta chain) sequence. Antigen unknown. These data are taken from a study of shared clonotypes between healthy human individuals. At the level of the study: The plates for each donor numbered three CD4 naive, three CD4 memory, two CD8 naive and one CD8 memory.

Generated by immunoSEQ multiplex PCR, the TCRdb table keeps only in-frame clones and is missing some. The table lists about 2 million clones, approximately 95% of them singletons, with under 1.5% in the top ten. Terminally differentiated effector memory CD45RA+ cells were excluded by CCR7 positive selection of CD45RO-negative cells. Broader study findings: Clonotypes shared by all four sorted-subset donors had higher generation probabilities than non-shared clonotypes.

The V gene lost 0 bases and the J gene lost 6 bases, with 25 bases spanning the gap. This CDR3 comprises 18 residues. In germline, CDR1 is SGHDT, CDR2 YYEEEE. The sequencing input was naive CD8+ T cells sorted from blood. The chain carries TRBV5-6 and TRBJ2-7; D uncertain. This TCR came from a man between 18 and 29 years old in good health. CDR3 region: CASSLVVGKGRGIGEQYF. In nucleotides, the CDR3 is TGTGCCAGCAGCTTGGTCGTAGGGAAAGGTCGTGGGATAGGCGAGCAGTACTTC.